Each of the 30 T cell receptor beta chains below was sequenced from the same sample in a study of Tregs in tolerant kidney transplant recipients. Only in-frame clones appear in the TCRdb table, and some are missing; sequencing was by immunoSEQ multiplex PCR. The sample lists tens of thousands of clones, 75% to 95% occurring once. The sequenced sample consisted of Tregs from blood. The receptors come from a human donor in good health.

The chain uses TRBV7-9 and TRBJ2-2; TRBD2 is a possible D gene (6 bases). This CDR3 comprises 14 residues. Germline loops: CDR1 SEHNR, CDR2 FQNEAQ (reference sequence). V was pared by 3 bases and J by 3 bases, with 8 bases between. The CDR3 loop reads CASSLGLDTGELFF. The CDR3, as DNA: TGTGCCAGCAGCTTGGGACTGGACACCGGGGAGCTGTTTTTT.

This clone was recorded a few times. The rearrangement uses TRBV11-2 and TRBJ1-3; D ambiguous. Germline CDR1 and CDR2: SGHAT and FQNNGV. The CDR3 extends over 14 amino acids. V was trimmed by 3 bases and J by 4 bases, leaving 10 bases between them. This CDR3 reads CASSFRTVGNTIYF. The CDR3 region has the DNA TGTGCCAGCAGCTTCAGGACGGTCGGAAACACCATATATTTT.

CDR3 DNA sequence: TGTGCCAGCAGTTTTTACAATGAGCAGTTCTTC. It is translated as CASSFYNEQFF. The chain combines TRBV6-5 with TRBJ2-1; D is unclear. The CDR3 has 11 amino acids. Germline CDR1 and CDR2: MNHEY and SVGAGI. Trimming took 4 bases from V and 4 from J, leaving 2 bases between them.

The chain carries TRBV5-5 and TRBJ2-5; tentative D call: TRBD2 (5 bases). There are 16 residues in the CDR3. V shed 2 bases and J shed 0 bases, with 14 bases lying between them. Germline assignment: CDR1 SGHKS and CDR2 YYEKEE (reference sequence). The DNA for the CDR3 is TGTGCCAGCAGCTTTCGTTGGGGAGACTACCAAGAGACCCAGTACTTC. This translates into CASSFRWGDYQETQYF. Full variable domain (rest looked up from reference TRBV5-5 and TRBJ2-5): DAGVTQSPTHLIKTRGQQVTLRCSPISGHKSVSWYQQVLGQGPQFIFQYYEKEERGRGNFPDRFSARQFPNYSSELNVNALLLGDSALYLCASSFRWGDYQETQYFGPGTRLLVL.

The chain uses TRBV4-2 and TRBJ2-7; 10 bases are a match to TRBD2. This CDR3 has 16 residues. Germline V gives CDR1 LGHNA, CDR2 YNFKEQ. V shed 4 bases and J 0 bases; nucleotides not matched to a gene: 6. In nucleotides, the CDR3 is TGTGCCAGCAGCCTCCCCGGGACTAGCGACTCCTACGAGCAGTACTTC. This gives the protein CASSLPGTSDSYEQYF.

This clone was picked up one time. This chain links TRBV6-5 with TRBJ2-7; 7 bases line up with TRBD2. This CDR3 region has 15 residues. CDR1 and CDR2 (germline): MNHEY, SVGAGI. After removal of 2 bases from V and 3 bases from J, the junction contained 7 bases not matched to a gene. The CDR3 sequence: CASSYGRGLIYEQYF. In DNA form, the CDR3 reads TGTGCCAGCAGTTACGGCCGGGGACTAATCTACGAGCAGTACTTC.

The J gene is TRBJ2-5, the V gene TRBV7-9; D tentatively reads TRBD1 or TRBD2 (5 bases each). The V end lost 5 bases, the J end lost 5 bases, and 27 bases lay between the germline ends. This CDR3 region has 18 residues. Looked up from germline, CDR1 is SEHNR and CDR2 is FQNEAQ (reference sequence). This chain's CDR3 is CASSAGVRVSDRGETQYF. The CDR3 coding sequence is TGTGCCAGCAGCGCCGGGGTCAGGGTTTCAGATCGGGGCGAGACCCAGTACTTC.

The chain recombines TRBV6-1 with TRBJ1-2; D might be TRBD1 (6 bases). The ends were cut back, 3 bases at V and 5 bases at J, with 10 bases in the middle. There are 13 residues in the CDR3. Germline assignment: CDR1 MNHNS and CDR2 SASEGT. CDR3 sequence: CASSEGGRYGYTF. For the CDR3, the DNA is TGTGCCAGCAGTGAGGGGGGGCGTTATGGCTACACCTTC.

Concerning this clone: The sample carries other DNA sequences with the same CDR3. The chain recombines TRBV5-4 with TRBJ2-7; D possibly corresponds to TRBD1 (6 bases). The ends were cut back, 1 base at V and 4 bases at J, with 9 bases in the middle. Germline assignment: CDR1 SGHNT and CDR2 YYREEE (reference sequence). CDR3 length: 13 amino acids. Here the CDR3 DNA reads TGTGCCAGCAGCTTGACAGGGCAGTACGAGCAGTACTTC. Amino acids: CASSLTGQYEQYF.

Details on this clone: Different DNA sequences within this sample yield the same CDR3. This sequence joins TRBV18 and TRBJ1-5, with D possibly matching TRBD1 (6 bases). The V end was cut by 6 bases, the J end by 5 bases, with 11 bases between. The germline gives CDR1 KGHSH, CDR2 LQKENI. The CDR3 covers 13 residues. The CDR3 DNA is TGTGCCAGCTCCCCCGGGGGCGATCAGCCCCAGCATTTT. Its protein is CASSPGGDQPQHF.

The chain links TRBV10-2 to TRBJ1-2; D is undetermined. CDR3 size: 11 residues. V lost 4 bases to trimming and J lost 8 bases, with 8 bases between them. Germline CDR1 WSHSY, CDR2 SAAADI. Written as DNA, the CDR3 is TGCGCCAGCAGTGCAGATCGCGGCTACACCTTC. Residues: CASSADRGYTF.

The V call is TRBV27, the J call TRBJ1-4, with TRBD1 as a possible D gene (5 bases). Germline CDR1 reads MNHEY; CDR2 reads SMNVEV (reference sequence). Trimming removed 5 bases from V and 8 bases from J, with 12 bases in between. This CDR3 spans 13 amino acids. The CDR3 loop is CASSRGKWEKLFF. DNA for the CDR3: TGTGCCAGCAGTAGGGGAAAGTGGGAAAAACTGTTTTTT. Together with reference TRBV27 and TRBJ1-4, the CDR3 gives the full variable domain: EAQVTQNPRYLITVTGKKLTVTCSQNMNHEYMSWYRQDPGLGLRQIYYSMNVEVTDKGDVPEGYKVSRKEKRNFPLILESPSPNQTSLYFCASSRGKWEKLFFGSGTQLSVL.

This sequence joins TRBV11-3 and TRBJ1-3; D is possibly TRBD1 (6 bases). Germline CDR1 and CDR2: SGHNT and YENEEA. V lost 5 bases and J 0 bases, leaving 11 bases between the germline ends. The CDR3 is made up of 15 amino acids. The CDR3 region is CASSQGRGSGNTIYF. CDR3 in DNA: TGTGCCAGCAGCCAGGGGAGGGGCTCTGGAAACACCATATATTTT.

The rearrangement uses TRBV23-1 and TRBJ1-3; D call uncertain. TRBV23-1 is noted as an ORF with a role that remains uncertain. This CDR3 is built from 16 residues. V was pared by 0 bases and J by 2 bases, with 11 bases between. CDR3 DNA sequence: TGCGCCAGCAGTCAATCGGCCAGGTCGGCTGGAAACACCATATATTTT. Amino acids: CASSQSARSAGNTIYF.

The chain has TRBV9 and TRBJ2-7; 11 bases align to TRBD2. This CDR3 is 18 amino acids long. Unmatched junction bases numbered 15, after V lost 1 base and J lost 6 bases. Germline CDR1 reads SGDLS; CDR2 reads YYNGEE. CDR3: CASSVSPAGTSGPSEQYF. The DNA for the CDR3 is TGTGCCAGCAGCGTAAGTCCAGCCGGGACTAGCGGACCGAGCGAGCAGTACTTC.

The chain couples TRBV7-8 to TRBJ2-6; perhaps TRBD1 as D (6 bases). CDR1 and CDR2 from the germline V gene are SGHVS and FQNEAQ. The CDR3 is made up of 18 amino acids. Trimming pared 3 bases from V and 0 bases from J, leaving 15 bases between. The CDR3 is CASSFVRQAISGANVLTF. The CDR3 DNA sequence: TGTGCCAGCAGCTTCGTCCGACAGGCCATCTCTGGGGCCAACGTCCTGACTTTC. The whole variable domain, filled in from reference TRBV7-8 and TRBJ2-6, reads GAGVSQSPRYKVAKRGQDVALRCDPISGHVSLFWYQQALGQGPEFLTYFQNEAQLDKSGLPSDRFFAERPEGSVSTLKIQRTQQEDSAVYLCASSFVRQAISGANVLTFGAGSRLTVL.

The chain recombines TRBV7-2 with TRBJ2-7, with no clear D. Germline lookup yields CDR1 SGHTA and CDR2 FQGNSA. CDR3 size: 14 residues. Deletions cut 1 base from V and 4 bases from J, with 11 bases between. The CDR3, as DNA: TGTGCCAGCAGCTTAGTTGGAAGGTCGTACGAGCAGTACTTC. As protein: CASSLVGRSYEQYF.

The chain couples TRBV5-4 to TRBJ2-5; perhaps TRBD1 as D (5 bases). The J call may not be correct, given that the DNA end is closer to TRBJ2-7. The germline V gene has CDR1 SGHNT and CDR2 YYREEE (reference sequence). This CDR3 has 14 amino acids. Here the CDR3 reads CASSFPGWTYEQYF. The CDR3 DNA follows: TGTGCCAGCAGCTTCCCAGGGTGGACCTACGAGCAGTACTTC.

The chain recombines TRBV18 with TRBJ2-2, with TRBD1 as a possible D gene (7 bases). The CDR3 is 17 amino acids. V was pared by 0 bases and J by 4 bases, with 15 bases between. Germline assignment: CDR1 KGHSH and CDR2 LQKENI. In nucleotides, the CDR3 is TGTGCCAGCTCACCACCGGCGGGGACAGACCCCACCGGGGAGCTGTTTTTT. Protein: CASSPPAGTDPTGELFF.

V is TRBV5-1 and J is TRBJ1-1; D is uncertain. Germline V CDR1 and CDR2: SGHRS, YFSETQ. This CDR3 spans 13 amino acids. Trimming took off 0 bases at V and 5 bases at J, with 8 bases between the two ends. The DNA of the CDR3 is TGCGCCAGCAGCTTGGTAGGGCGGACTGAAGCTTTCTTT. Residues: CASSLVGRTEAFF.

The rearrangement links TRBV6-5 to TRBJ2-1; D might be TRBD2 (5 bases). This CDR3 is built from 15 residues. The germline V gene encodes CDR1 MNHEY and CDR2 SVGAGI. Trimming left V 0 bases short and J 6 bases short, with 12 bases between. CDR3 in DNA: TGTGCCAGCAGTTACTCGGGAGCTCGGAGCAATGAGCAGTTCTTC. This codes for CASSYSGARSNEQFF.

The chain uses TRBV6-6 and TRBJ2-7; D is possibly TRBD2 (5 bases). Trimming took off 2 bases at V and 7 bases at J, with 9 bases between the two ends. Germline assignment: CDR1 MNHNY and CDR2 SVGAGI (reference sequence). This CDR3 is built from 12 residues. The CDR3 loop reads CASSYEGLEQYF. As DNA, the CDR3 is TGTGCCAGCAGTTACGAGGGCTTGGAGCAGTACTTC.

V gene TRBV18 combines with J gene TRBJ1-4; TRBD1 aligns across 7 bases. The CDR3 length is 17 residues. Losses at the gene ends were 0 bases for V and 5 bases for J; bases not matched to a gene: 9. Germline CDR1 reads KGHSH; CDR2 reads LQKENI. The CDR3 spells CASSPPERGRLNEKLFF. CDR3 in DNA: TGTGCCAGCTCACCACCGGAAAGGGGGCGGTTAAATGAAAAACTGTTTTTT.

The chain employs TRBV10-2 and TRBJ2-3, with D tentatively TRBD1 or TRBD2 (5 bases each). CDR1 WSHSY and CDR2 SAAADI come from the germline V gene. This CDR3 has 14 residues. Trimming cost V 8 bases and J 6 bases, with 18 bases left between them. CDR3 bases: TGCGCCAGCCGAGGGGTTCCATTCACGGATACGCAGTATTTT. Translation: CASRGVPFTDTQYF.

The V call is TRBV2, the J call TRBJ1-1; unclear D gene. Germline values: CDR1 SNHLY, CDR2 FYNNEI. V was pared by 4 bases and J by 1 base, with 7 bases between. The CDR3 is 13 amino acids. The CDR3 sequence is CASSVGENTEAFF. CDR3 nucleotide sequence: TGTGCCAGCAGTGTCGGGGAGAACACTGAAGCTTTCTTT.

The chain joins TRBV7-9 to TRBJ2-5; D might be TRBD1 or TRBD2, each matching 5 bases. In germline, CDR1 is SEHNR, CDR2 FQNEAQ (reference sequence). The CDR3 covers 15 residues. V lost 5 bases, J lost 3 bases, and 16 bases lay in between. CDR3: CASSLDRDRKETQYF. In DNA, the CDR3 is TGTGCCAGCAGCCTGGACCGGGACCGCAAAGAGACCCAGTACTTC.

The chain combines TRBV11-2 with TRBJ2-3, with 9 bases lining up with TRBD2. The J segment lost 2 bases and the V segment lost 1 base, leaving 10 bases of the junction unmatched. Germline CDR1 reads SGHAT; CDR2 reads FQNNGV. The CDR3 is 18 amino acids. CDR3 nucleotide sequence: TGTGCCAGCAGCTTAGGCCCGGGGGGACTAGCTCACACAGATACGCAGTATTTT. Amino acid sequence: CASSLGPGGLAHTDTQYF.

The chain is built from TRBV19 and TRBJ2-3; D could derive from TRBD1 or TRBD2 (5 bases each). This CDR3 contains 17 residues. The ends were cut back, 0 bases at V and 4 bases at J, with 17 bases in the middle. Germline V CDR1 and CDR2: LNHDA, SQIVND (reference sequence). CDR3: CASSIDWETVPSDTQYF. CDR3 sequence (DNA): TGTGCCAGTAGTATAGATTGGGAGACAGTCCCATCAGATACGCAGTATTTT.

The DNA for the CDR3 is TGTGCCAGCAGCCAAGGGTCCCACGCTGAGCAGTTCTTC. It translates to CASSQGSHAEQFF. V and J are TRBV4-2 and TRBJ2-1; D gene unclear. This CDR3 comprises 13 residues. The V end lost 1 base, the J end lost 9 bases, and 10 bases lay between the germline ends. Germline values: CDR1 LGHNA, CDR2 YNFKEQ.

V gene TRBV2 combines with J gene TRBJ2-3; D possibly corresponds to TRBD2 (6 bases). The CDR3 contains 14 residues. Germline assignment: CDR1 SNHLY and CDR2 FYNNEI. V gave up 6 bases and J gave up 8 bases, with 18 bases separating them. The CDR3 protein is CASRRREGAGTQYF. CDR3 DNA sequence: TGTGCCAGCAGGAGGCGGGAAGGGGCAGGTACGCAGTATTTT.